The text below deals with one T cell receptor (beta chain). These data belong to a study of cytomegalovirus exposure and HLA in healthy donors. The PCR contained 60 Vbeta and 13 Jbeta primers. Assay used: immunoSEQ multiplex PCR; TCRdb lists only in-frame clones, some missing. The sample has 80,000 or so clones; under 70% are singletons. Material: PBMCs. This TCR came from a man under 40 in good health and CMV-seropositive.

CDR3 loop: CASSPASGGARYEQYF. The CDR3 DNA follows: TGTGCCAGCAGCCCCGCTAGCGGGGGGGCAAGGTACGAGCAGTACTTC. The chain employs TRBV5-6 and TRBJ2-7, with 12 bases aligning to TRBD2. V trimming: 4 bases; J trimming: 4 bases; junction bases outside the gene matches: 9. The CDR3 contains 16 residues. Germline-derived CDR1 and CDR2 are SGHDT and YYEEEE.